The T cell receptor (beta chain) under discussion was sequenced for a study of CD8 T cells in ankylosing spondylitis. In regard to this clonotype: What it binds is not known.

Trimming pared 0 bases from V and 3 bases from J, leaving 8 bases between. The CDR3 extends over 15 amino acids. Study-wide findings and caveats: One TCR beta motif, made up of under ten highly homologous variants, appeared characteristic of ankylosing spondylitis blood.

The TCR beta libraries were generated through quantitative 5'-RACE incorporating molecular barcodes. Using its own MiXCR run on the 5' RACE reads, TCRdb lists one record per CDR3 protein. This sample has around 770,000 distinct CDR3 sequences, with around 20% found just once. The material sequenced was blood, either unsorted or a sorted T cell fraction (not recorded which). This clonotype was obtained from a male donor with ankylosing spondylitis. This chain links TRBV12-3 or TRBV12-4 with TRBJ2-2; possibly TRBD2 for D (5 bases). For the CDR3, the DNA is TGTGCCAGCAGTTTAGCGGGAGTTTACACCGGGGAGCTGTTTTTT. It specifies CASSLAGVYTGELFF.